Presented here are 23 T cell receptor beta chains from one specimen sequenced in a study of cytomegalovirus exposure and HLA in healthy donors. Primers for the PCR totalled 60 Vbeta and 13 Jbeta. TCRdb's table, derived via immunoSEQ multiplex PCR, lists solely in-frame clones and lacks some. The sample lists around 200,000 clones; about four fifths were seen once. Input material: PBMCs. These receptors all stem from a woman between 50 and 59 years old in good health and CMV-seronegative.

Notes on this clone: An end of the junction does not agree with germline; a read error may underlie this. The chain uses TRBV6-1 and TRBJ1-6; tentatively, D is TRBD1 (6 bases). Germline lookup yields CDR1 MNHNS and CDR2 SASEGT. The CDR3 extends over 15 amino acids. The CDR3, as DNA: TGTGCCAGCAGGGGACAACTTTGGGGTGATTCACCCCCCCACTTT. It yields the protein CASRGQLWGDSPPHF.

This rearrangement joins TRBV2 to TRBJ1-1; D unresolved. Germline CDR1 SNHLY, CDR2 FYNNEI. V dropped 3 bases and J dropped 4 bases, with 12 bases sitting between them. The CDR3 sequence is 14 residues long. For the CDR3, the DNA is TGTGCCAGCAGTGATAGCCCACGAGGCACTGAAGCTTTCTTT. This codes for CASSDSPRGTEAFF.

The table lists this clone with a few counts. A junction end diverges from the germline sequence, so it may reflect a read error. This chain uses TRBV7-9 with TRBJ1-1; D gene ambiguous. There are 13 residues in the CDR3. CDR1 is SEHNR, CDR2 FQNEAQ, per germline (reference sequence). The CDR3 DNA sequence: TGTTCCAGCGGTTTGGAGACGAACACTGAAGCTTTCTTT. It translates to CSSGLETNTEAFF. The entire variable domain, with the rest obtained from reference TRBV7-9 and TRBJ1-1, is as follows: DTGVSQNPRHKITKRGQNVTFRCDPISEHNRLYWYRQTLGQGPEFLTYFQNEAQLEKSRLLSDRFSAERPKGSFSTLEIQRTEQGDSAMYLCSSGLETNTEAFFGQGTRLTVV.

V gene TRBV7-6 combines with J gene TRBJ1-5, with TRBD1 identical over 10 bases. After removal of 5 bases from V and 6 bases from J, the junction contained 7 bases not matched to a gene. This CDR3 has 15 residues. Per germline, CDR1 SGHVS and CDR2 FNYEAQ. The CDR3 sequence is CASSLRDRGSQPQHF. CDR3 nucleotides: TGTGCCAGCAGCCTACGGGACAGGGGAAGTCAGCCCCAGCATTTT.

The chain couples TRBV19 to TRBJ2-7; D uncertain. Germline V lookup: CDR1 LNHDA, CDR2 SQIVND (reference sequence). The V end was cut by 5 bases, the J end by 4 bases, with 15 bases between. The CDR3 spans 14 residues. CDR3 region: CASSVSGDFYEQYF. DNA for the CDR3: TGTGCCAGTAGTGTCTCTGGAGATTTTTACGAGCAGTACTTC.

The gene calls are TRBV7-2 and TRBJ2-6; no clear D gene. Germline lookup yields CDR1 SGHTA and CDR2 FQGNSA. The CDR3 is made up of 14 amino acids. Trimming removed 3 bases from V and 0 bases from J, with 3 bases in between. CDR3 coding DNA: TGTGCCAGCAGCTTTAACTCTGGGGCCAACGTCCTGACTTTC. Translated, it gives CASSFNSGANVLTF.

The rearrangement uses TRBV21-1 and TRBJ1-2; the D call of TRBD1 is as the table states it, not checked on the DNA. TRBV21-1 is a documented pseudogene. CDR3 length: 17 residues. The chain's CDR3 is CASSKRDRDRIFWGYTF. The CDR3 DNA reads as TGTGCCAGCAGCAAACGGGACCGGGACAGGATCTTCTGGGGCTACACCTTC.

The rearrangement joins TRBV28 to TRBJ1-2, with 7 positions matching TRBD1. This CDR3 comprises 17 residues. V trimming: 3 bases; J trimming: 0 bases; junction bases outside the gene matches: 10. Germline V CDR1 and CDR2: MDHEN, SYDVKM. CDR3 DNA sequence: TGTGCCAGCAGTTTCGGTGGCAGGGGGAGTTCTAACTATGGCTACACCTTC. It specifies CASSFGGRGSSNYGYTF.

The chain couples TRBV6-5 to TRBJ1-4; D is unresolved. CDR1 and CDR2 (germline): MNHEY, SVGAGI. Between the trimmed V and J ends, which lost 0 bases and 8 bases, there was a span of 13 bases. The CDR3 length is 15 residues. The CDR3 region is CASSYSRVSSEKLFF. CDR3 nucleotide sequence: TGTGCCAGCAGTTACTCGAGGGTATCTTCGGAAAAACTGTTTTTT.

The chain recombines TRBV18 with TRBJ2-7; 7 bases line up with TRBD1. The CDR3 length is 15 residues. Germline loops: CDR1 KGHSH, CDR2 LQKENI. V was clipped by 3 bases and J by 1 base; unmatched bases: 6. The CDR3 here is CASSPRQGRSYEQYF. The DNA of the CDR3 is TGTGCCAGCTCACCCCGACAGGGCCGATCCTACGAGCAGTACTTC. Full variable domain (outside the CDR3, taken from reference TRBV18 and TRBJ2-7): NAGVMQNPRHLVRRRGQEARLRCSPMKGHSHVYWYRQLPEEGLKFMVYLQKENIIDESGMPKERFSAEFPKEGPSILRIQQVVRGDSAAYFCASSPRQGRSYEQYFGPGTRLTVT.

The chain employs TRBV19 and TRBJ2-1; 8 bases match TRBD1. This CDR3 has 16 amino acids. V gave up 5 bases and J gave up 2 bases; unmatched junction bases: 8. Germline V gives CDR1 LNHDA, CDR2 SQIVND (reference sequence). DNA for the CDR3: TGTGCCAGTAGTTCAGCCGGGACAGGACCCTACAATGAGCAGTTCTTC. Translation: CASSSAGTGPYNEQFF.

The chain couples TRBV6-5 to TRBJ1-4; 7 nucleotides match TRBD1. The CDR3 length is 14 residues. The V and J ends lost 5 bases and 7 bases, in that order; junction bases with no gene match: 7. The germline V gene has CDR1 MNHEY and CDR2 SVGAGI. This CDR3 reads CASSEGGVGEKLFF. CDR3 DNA: TGTGCCAGCAGTGAAGGGGGCGTCGGTGAAAAACTGTTTTTT.

Of note for this clone: One end of the junction varies from germline; a read error may be responsible. The V call is TRBV7-9, the J call TRBJ1-2; weak D call: TRBD1 (6 bases). The CDR3 runs 13 residues. The germline V gene has CDR1 SEHNR and CDR2 FQNEAQ (reference sequence). CDR3 protein: CSSSLSSGVGYTF. CDR3 bases: TGTTCCAGCAGCTTATCGTCAGGGGTAGGCTACACCTTC. Using reference TRBV7-9 and TRBJ1-2 for the parts outside the CDR3, the full variable domain is DTGVSQNPRHKITKRGQNVTFRCDPISEHNRLYWYRQTLGQGPEFLTYFQNEAQLEKSRLLSDRFSAERPKGSFSTLEIQRTEQGDSAMYLCSSSLSSGVGYTFGSGTRLTVV.

The V call is TRBV7-8, the J call TRBJ2-4, with D uncertain. In germline, CDR1 is SGHVS, CDR2 FQNEAQ. The CDR3 length is 15 residues. Trimming took 2 bases from V and 0 from J, leaving 8 bases between them. CDR3 coding DNA: TGTGCCAGCAGCTTAAGCAGACTAGCCAAAAACATTCAGTACTTC. It encodes CASSLSRLAKNIQYF.

The rearrangement links TRBV28 to TRBJ1-2; D ambiguous. CDR1 MDHEN and CDR2 SYDVKM come from the germline V gene. The CDR3 spans 11 residues. V was cut by 10 bases and J by 0 bases, with 6 bases left in between. The DNA of the CDR3 is TGTGCCACCGGAGCTAACTATGGCTACACCTTC. As protein: CATGANYGYTF.

The chain recombines TRBV9 with TRBJ2-3; the match to TRBD1 covers 8 bases. CDR1 is SGDLS and CDR2 is YYNGEE in the germline V gene. The CDR3 is 15 residues long. The trim removed 4 bases at V and 2 bases at J, leaving 6 bases unmatched. The CDR3 is CASSQGTGLTDTQYF. The CDR3 DNA sequence: TGTGCCAGCAGCCAGGGGACAGGCCTCACAGATACGCAGTATTTT.

The genes are TRBV28 and TRBJ2-3; 8 positions match TRBD1. The CDR3 is made up of 13 amino acids. V shed 8 bases, J shed 1 base, and the junction held 2 bases outside the gene matches. From germline, CDR1 is MDHEN and CDR2 SYDVKM. The CDR3 nucleotides read TGTGCCAGCCTGGGACAGGGCACAGATACGCAGTATTTT. Encoded protein: CASLGQGTDTQYF.

Notes on this clone: Mismatch with germline at one junction end may stem from a read error. The sample carries other DNA sequences with the same CDR3. This chain joins TRBV7-8 and TRBJ1-6, with D tentatively TRBD1 (5 bases). Germline-derived CDR1 and CDR2 are SGHVS and FQNEAQ. CDR3 length equals 18 residues. CDR3 DNA sequence: TGTGCCAGCAGCTTAGATGCGAACAGGCTAAGCTATAATTCCCCCCTCCACTTT. Protein product: CASSLDANRLSYNSPLHF.

This CDR3 is CASSSGGQSYNEQFF. The CDR3 bases are TGTGCCAGCAGTTCAGGGGGGCAGTCCTACAATGAGCAGTTCTTC. The chain carries TRBV5-5 and TRBJ2-1; possibly TRBD1 for D (7 bases). Between the trimmed V and J ends, which lost 5 bases and 1 base, there was a span of 13 bases. CDR1 is SGHKS and CDR2 is YYEKEE in the germline V gene (reference sequence). This CDR3 spans 15 amino acids.

The chain links TRBV9 to TRBJ1-1, with TRBD1 identical over 9 bases. Trimming took 0 bases from V and 6 from J; bases not matched to a gene: 15. The CDR3 has 18 residues. Per germline, CDR1 SGDLS and CDR2 YYNGEE. The CDR3 sequence: CASSVAPSLVTGGAEAFF. The CDR3 nucleotides are TGTGCCAGCAGCGTAGCTCCCAGTTTGGTGACAGGGGGTGCTGAAGCTTTCTTT.

With regard to this clone: This sample also contains other DNA sequences that code for the same CDR3. This chain connects TRBV7-2 to TRBJ1-2, with TRBD1 matching over 7 bases. The CDR3 is 13 residues long. V was clipped by 4 bases and J by 8 bases; unmatched bases: 7. Germline V lookup: CDR1 SGHTA, CDR2 FQGNSA. The CDR3 nucleotides are TGTGCCAGCAGCTCAACAGGGGTCGGGGGCTACACCTTC. This translates into CASSSTGVGGYTF. The entire variable domain, with the rest obtained from reference TRBV7-2 and TRBJ1-2, is as follows: GAGVSQSPSNKVTEKGKDVELRCDPISGHTALYWYRQSLGQGLEFLIYFQGNSAPDKSGLPSDRFSAERTGGSVSTLTIQRTQQEDSAVYLCASSSTGVGGYTFGSGTRLTVV.

This chain uses TRBV28 with TRBJ2-5; D is ambiguous. This CDR3 is built from 14 residues. Germline-derived CDR1 and CDR2 are MDHEN and SYDVKM. V shed 0 bases and J shed 3 bases, with 8 bases lying between them. The CDR3 nucleotides are TGTGCCAGCAGTTTATGGGGCAGCAAAGAGACCCAGTACTTC. Residues: CASSLWGSKETQYF.

The V gene is TRBV2, the J gene TRBJ2-3; 13 bases are shared with TRBD2. The germline V gene has CDR1 SNHLY and CDR2 FYNNEI. The junction had 6 bases not matched to a gene; V was cut back by 6 bases and J by 3 bases. CDR3 length equals 16 residues. The CDR3 reads CASRRTSGSKTDTQYF. The CDR3, as DNA: TGTGCCAGCAGGAGGACTAGCGGGAGTAAGACAGATACGCAGTATTTT. Supplemented by reference TRBV2 and TRBJ2-3, the full variable domain reads EPEVTQTPSHQVTQMGQEVILRCVPISNHLYFYWYRQILGQKVEFLVSFYNNEISEKSEIFDDQFSVERPDGSNFTLKIRSTKLEDSAMYFCASRRTSGSKTDTQYFGPGTRLTVL.